The rows below give T cell receptor beta chains drawn from one sample of a study of cytomegalovirus exposure and HLA in healthy donors. This table comes from immunoSEQ multiplex PCR, and its TCRdb copy is limited to in-frame clones, with some not included. The sample carries some 170,000 clones, about 89% recorded once. Material for sequencing was PBMCs. These receptor sequences come from a man aged 25-40 years in good health and CMV-seropositive. Each CDR3 is given with its conserved first and last residue. Each record gives: clone size, D gene, J gene, V gene, CDR3 DNA, CDR3 protein. The D gene is left open where the match is weak. Only part of the rows carry a size: once, few, many, or a class if the clone is expanded.

-	TRBD1	TRBJ1-5	TRBV6-5	TGTGCCAGCAGCGAACAGGGGTTTAGCAATCAGCCCCAGCATTTT	CASSEQGFSNQPQHF
-	-	TRBJ2-7	TRBV6-5	TGTGCCAGCAGTTACTCGATGGGCTACGAGCAGTACTTC	CASSYSMGYEQYF
-	TRBD1	TRBJ2-7	TRBV5-1	TGCGCCAGCAGCTTGGGGACAGGGGACTCCTACGAGCAGTACTTC	CASSLGTGDSYEQYF
-	-	TRBJ2-3	TRBV4-3	TGCGCCAGCAGCCAGTGGACACCCTCCACAGATACGCAGTATTTT	CASSQWTPSTDTQYF
-	-	TRBJ1-1	TRBV27	TGTGCCAGCAGTTTGAGGGACGGAGTAGTGGAGGCTTTCTTT	CASSLRDGVVEAFF
-	-	TRBJ2-1	TRBV19	TGTGCCAGTAGTATAGACAGTACCTACAATGAGCAGTTCTTC	CASSIDSTYNEQFF
-	TRBD1	TRBJ2-1	TRBV11-2	TGTGCCAGCAGTTCTGCGGGGACAGGGGCCCTCGGGGGGTTCTTC	CASSSAGTGALGGFF
-	-	TRBJ2-3	TRBV29-1	TGCAGCGTTGAAGTTACAGGAACAGATACGCAGTATTTT	CSVEVTGTDTQYF
-	-	TRBJ1-2	TRBV4-3	TGCGCCAGCAGCCAAGAAAGTGGACGGTATGGCTACACCTTC	CASSQESGRYGYTF
-	TRBD2	TRBJ2-3	TRBV25-1	TGTGCCAGCAGTGCGGCGGGGGGGCTCGGAGATACGCAGTATTTT	CASSAAGGLGDTQYF
-	-	TRBJ2-1	TRBV7-7	TGTGCTAGCAGCTTAGGTCCCGGGAGCTACAATGAGCAGTTCTTC	CASSLGPGSYNEQFF
few	-	TRBJ1-1	TRBV6-1	TGTGCCCACAGTAGGAATCCGGGGGACACTGAAGCTTTCTTT	CAHSRNPGDTEAFF
-	-	TRBJ1-1	TRBV27	TGTGCCAGCAGTCGTCAGGGGAGACTTATGAACACTGAAGCTTTCTTT	CASSRQGRLMNTEAFF
-	-	TRBJ1-1	TRBV19	TGTGCCAGTAGTTTCACAGGGACCGCTGAAGCTTTCTTT	CASSFTGTAEAFF
-	-	TRBJ1-4	TRBV11-2	TGTGCCAGCAGCCAAACCCTTGGGGGGCTGGGTGAAAAACTGTTTTTT	CASSQTLGGLGEKLFF
few	TRBD1	TRBJ1-5	TRBV6-5	TGTGCCAGCAGGCGGACAGGGCGGAATCAGCCCCAGCATTTT	CASRRTGRNQPQHF
-	-	TRBJ2-3	TRBV9	TGTGCCAGCAGCGTAGATGTGGGGCCGGGCACAGATACGCAGTATTTT	CASSVDVGPGTDTQYF
-	TRBD1	TRBJ1-1	TRBV30	TGTGCCAGGCAACAGGGGGCAAGTGAAGCTTTCTTT	CARQQGASEAFF
once	-	TRBJ2-2	TRBV7-7	TGTGCCAGCACCCCGGCTCGCGCCGGGGAGCTGTTTTTT	CASTPARAGELFF
-	-	TRBJ2-3	TRBV27	TGTGCCAGCAGTTTATTCTCCGGGGGTAGAGATACGCAGTATTTT	CASSLFSGGRDTQYF
once	-	TRBJ1-2	TRBV19	TGTGCCAGTAGTATAGATGGTACAGCCTATGGCTACACCTTC	CASSIDGTAYGYTF
-	TRBD1	TRBJ2-7	TRBV30	TGTGCCTCCGACCGGGACAGCTACGAGCAGTACTTC	CASDRDSYEQYF
-	-	TRBJ2-4	TRBV7-9	TGTGCCAGCAGGACCGGTGAGGGAAACATTCAGTACTTC	CASRTGEGNIQYF
-	-	TRBJ1-1	TRBV2	TGTGCCAGCAGAGTAACAGGGTTGAACACTGAAGCTTTCTTT	CASRVTGLNTEAFF
-	-	TRBJ2-7	TRBV14	TGTGCCAGCAGCCCGTTTTTGCAGGGAGTGGAGCAGTACTTC	CASSPFLQGVEQYF
-	-	TRBJ2-7	TRBV19	TGTGCCAGTAGCGATTCCGGAACTTCCTACGGCGGCTACGAGCAGTACTTC	CASSDSGTSYGGYEQYF
-	TRBD1	TRBJ2-1	TRBV5-4	TGTGCCAGCAGCTTGGCCGGGGCAGGGGGCTACAATGAGCAGTTCTTC	CASSLAGAGGYNEQFF
few	TRBD2	TRBJ2-1	TRBV6-1	TGTGCCAGCAGAGAGGGACTAGCGCGGTACAATGAGCAGTTCTTC	CASREGLARYNEQFF
-	-	TRBJ2-1	TRBV9	TGTGCCAGCCAAAATTTTGGGGCCAATGAGCAGTTCTTC	CASQNFGANEQFF
-	-	TRBJ2-3	TRBV21-1	TGTGCCAGCAGCAGCCGACTAGGATATACGCAGTATTTT	CASSSRLGYTQYF
-	-	TRBJ1-3	TRBV9	TGTGCCAGCAGCGGAGTGGGTGTAGCTGGAAACACCATATATTTT	CASSGVGVAGNTIYF
-	-	TRBJ2-7	TRBV30	TGTGCCTGGGGGCGGGGGGACAGAGGCGGCGAGCAGTACTTC	CAWGRGDRGGEQYF
-	-	TRBJ2-1	TRBV11-2	TGTGCCAGCAGCTTGTATACGAGACACTCGGATGAGCAGTTCTTC	CASSLYTRHSDEQFF
-	-	TRBJ2-7	TRBV5-1	TGCGCCAGCAGCTTGGCCGTCGGCTACGAGCAGTACTTC	CASSLAVGYEQYF
-	-	TRBJ2-1	TRBV5-1	TGCGCCAGCAGCCCGGGACCCCGGGACAATGAGCAGTTCTTC	CASSPGPRDNEQFF
-	-	TRBJ2-2	TRBV11-2	TGTGCCAGCAGCTCCCGGTCCCTAAACGGTTATGGGGAGCTGTTTTTT	CASSSRSLNGYGELFF
-	-	TRBJ2-2	TRBV30	TGTGCCTGGAGTGTTGGAAGGATTCACACCGGGGAGCTGTTTTTT	CAWSVGRIHTGELFF